Listed here is a single TCR beta chain. The germline V and J ends were trimmed by 6 bases and 5 bases, with 13 bases remaining between them. The CDR3 covers 12 residues. The germline V gene has CDR1 GTSNPN and CDR2 SVGIG (reference sequence). Primers included in the PCR were 60 Vbeta and 13 Jbeta primers. TCRdb's table, derived via immunoSEQ multiplex PCR, lists solely in-frame clones and lacks some. This sample's table has 150,000 or so clones. These donors, healthy bone marrow donors, were studied. This specimen comes from a study of cytomegalovirus exposure and HLA in healthy donors. About the study: Within an early data release were approximately 85 million unique TCRs drawn from HLA-typed donors.

Sequenced material: PBMCs. This sequence originates from a woman aged 40 to 50 in good health and CMV-seropositive. The V call is TRBV30, the J call TRBJ2-5, with D perhaps TRBD1 (6 bases). CDR3 coding DNA: TGTGCCTGTTTAGGGGGACCGGAGACCCAGTACTTC. Its protein product is CACLGGPETQYF.